The following is a TCR beta chain sequence with its context. This record belongs to a study of identical twins. TCRdb used MiXCR to reprocess the 5' RACE reads, holding one entry per CDR3 protein. The data hold 540,000 or so distinct CDR3 sequences, with around 22% observed a single time. V was pared by 5 bases and J by 2 bases, with 7 bases of the junction left unmatched. Germline assignment: CDR1 SNHLY and CDR2 FYNNEI. CDR3 size: 15 residues. These data also featured in a second study, about yellow fever vaccine responses in identical twins.

The sequencing input was CD4+ T cells sorted from blood. The TCR comes from a young woman in good health. This rearrangement joins TRBV2 to TRBJ1-2, with 8 bases that match TRBD1. Here the CDR3 DNA reads TGTGCCAGCAGTCCCCCGACAGGGGTGAACTATGGCTACACCTTC. Protein sequence: CASSPPTGVNYGYTF.